The 9 T cell receptor beta chains listed next were all sequenced from one sample in a study of blood T cell repertoires in COVID-19. The assay was immunoSEQ multiplex PCR, and TCRdb's table has in-frame clones only and misses some. Of 230,000 or so clones detected, approximately 83% appear once; the ten largest clones hold under 5%. Sequencing was done on a sample of peripheral blood. Receptors originate from a man between 50 and 59 years old with active or convalescent COVID-19.

The chain recombines TRBV4-3 with TRBJ1-5, with D possibly TRBD1 on 5 matching bases. Germline values: CDR1 LGHNA, CDR2 YSLEER. Trimming took 0 bases from V and 0 from J, leaving 21 bases between them. This CDR3 is 20 amino acids long. The CDR3 nucleotides read TGCGCCAGCAGCCAAGACGTAGTGGGGCGTTCGGTCTTTAGCAATCAGCCCCAGCATTTT. It codes for CASSQDVVGRSVFSNQPQHF.

V usage is TRBV10-3 and J usage is TRBJ2-7; the match to TRBD1 covers 7 bases. CDR3 length: 16 amino acids. V was pared by 0 bases and J by 6 bases, with 11 bases of the junction left unmatched. Looked up from germline, CDR1 is ENHRY and CDR2 is SYGVKD. CDR3 DNA sequence: TGTGCCATCAGTGAGTCGCTCCCGGGACAGCCTTCCGAGCAGTACTTC. This encodes CAISESLPGQPSEQYF.

The genes are TRBV12-3 or TRBV12-4 and TRBJ1-4; tentative D call: TRBD1 (6 bases). The CDR3 spans 13 residues. Trimming stripped 5 bases from V and 7 bases from J, with 11 bases between. The CDR3 nucleotides are TGTGCCAGCAGTCGGACAGACTTTGAAAAACTGTTTTTT. It codes for CASSRTDFEKLFF.

The chain couples TRBV7-3 to TRBJ1-6; TRBD1 agrees at 11 bases. Trimming took 0 bases from V and 8 from J; bases not matched to a gene: 3. Germline CDR1 reads SGHTA; CDR2 reads FQGTGA. The CDR3 spans 16 residues. The chain's CDR3 is CASSLTGDRGDSPLHF. CDR3 in DNA: TGTGCCAGCAGCTTAACGGGGGACAGGGGGGATTCACCCCTCCACTTT.

The J gene is TRBJ1-1, the V gene TRBV27; tentative D call: TRBD1 (5 bases). The germline V and J ends were trimmed by 5 bases and 5 bases, with 12 bases remaining between them. Per the germline V gene, CDR1 is MNHEY and CDR2 is SMNVEV (reference sequence). This CDR3 is 13 amino acids long. The CDR3 region is CASSPGLGTEAFF. Written as DNA, the CDR3 is TGTGCCAGCAGTCCGGGACTGGGAACTGAAGCTTTCTTT.

The rearrangement joins TRBV30 to TRBJ1-1, with a possible D match to TRBD1 (5 bases). The germline gives CDR1 GTSNPN, CDR2 SVGIG (reference sequence). The CDR3 is 15 residues long. Trimming shortened V by 5 bases and J by 5 bases, and 21 bases separated the two germline ends. CDR3 nucleotide sequence: TGTGCCTGGGCTGGGACGGAGGGGATTAGGACTGAAGCTTTCTTT. It is translated as CAWAGTEGIRTEAFF.

The J gene is TRBJ2-3, the V gene TRBV7-3; TRBD2 might be the D (6 bases). The CDR3 consists of 14 residues. V was shortened by 4 bases and J by 5 bases, with 13 bases between the two germline ends. Germline lookup yields CDR1 SGHTA and CDR2 FQGTGA. CDR3 region: CASSSKPGGDTQYF. CDR3 nucleotide sequence: TGTGCCAGCAGCTCCAAGCCCGGGGGAGATACGCAGTATTTT.

The chain combines TRBV19 with TRBJ1-6; 7 nucleotides agree with TRBD1. V was clipped by 6 bases and J by 4 bases; unmatched bases: 3. CDR1 and CDR2 from the germline V gene are LNHDA and SQIVND (reference sequence). The CDR3 loop spans 14 amino acids. CDR3 coding DNA: TGTGCCAGTAGGCCGGGACAGTATAATTCACCCCTCCACTTT. It yields the protein CASRPGQYNSPLHF.

The J gene is TRBJ2-1, the V gene TRBV11-3; D might be TRBD2 (6 bases). The CDR3 runs 12 residues. V lost 4 bases and J lost 8, with 9 bases in between. The germline V gene encodes CDR1 SGHNT and CDR2 YENEEA. CDR3 sequence: CASSSPGDEQFF. The CDR3 coding sequence is TGTGCCAGCAGCTCCCCGGGAGATGAGCAGTTCTTC.